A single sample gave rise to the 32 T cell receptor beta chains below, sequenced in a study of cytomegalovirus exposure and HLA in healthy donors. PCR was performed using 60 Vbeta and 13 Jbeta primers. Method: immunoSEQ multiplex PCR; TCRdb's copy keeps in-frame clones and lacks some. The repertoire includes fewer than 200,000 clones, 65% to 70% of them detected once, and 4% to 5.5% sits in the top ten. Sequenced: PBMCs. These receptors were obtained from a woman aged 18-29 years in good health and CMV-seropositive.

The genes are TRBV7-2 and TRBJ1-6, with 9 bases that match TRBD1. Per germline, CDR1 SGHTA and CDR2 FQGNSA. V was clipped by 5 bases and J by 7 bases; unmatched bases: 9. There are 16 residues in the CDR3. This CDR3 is CASSPTGTGRNSPLHF. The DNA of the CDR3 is TGTGCCAGCAGCCCTACCGGGACAGGGAGAAATTCACCCCTCCACTTT.

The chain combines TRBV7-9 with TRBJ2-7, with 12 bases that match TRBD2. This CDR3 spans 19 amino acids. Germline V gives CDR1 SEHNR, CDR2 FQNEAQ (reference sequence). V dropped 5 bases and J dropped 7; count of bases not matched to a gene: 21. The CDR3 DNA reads TGTGCCAGCAGCGGCGGACTAGCGGGATCTTTATGGACTGAGGAGGAGCAGTACTTC. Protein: CASSGGLAGSLWTEEEQYF.

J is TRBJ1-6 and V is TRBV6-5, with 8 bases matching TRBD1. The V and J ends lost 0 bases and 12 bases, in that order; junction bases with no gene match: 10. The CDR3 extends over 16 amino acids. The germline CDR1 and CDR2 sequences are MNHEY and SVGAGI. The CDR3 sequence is CASSYSYRDRTLPLHF. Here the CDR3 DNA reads TGTGCCAGCAGTTACTCTTACCGGGACAGGACTTTACCCCTCCACTTT.

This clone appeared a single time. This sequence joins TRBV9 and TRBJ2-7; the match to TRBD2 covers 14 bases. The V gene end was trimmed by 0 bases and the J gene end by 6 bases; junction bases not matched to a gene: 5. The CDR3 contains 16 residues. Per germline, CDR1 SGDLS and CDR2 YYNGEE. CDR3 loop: CASSVGGTSGRGEQYF. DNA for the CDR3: TGTGCCAGCAGCGTAGGGGGGACTAGCGGGAGAGGCGAGCAGTACTTC.

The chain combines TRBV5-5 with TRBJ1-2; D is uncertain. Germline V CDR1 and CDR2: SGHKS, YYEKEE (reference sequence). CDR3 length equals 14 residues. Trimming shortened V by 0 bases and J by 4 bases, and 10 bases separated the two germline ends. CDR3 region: CASSLGTAGYGYTF. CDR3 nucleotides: TGTGCCAGCAGCTTGGGTACAGCTGGCTATGGCTACACCTTC. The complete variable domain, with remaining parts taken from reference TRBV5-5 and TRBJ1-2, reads DAGVTQSPTHLIKTRGQQVTLRCSPISGHKSVSWYQQVLGQGPQFIFQYYEKEERGRGNFPDRFSARQFPNYSSELNVNALLLGDSALYLCASSLGTAGYGYTFGSGTRLTVV.

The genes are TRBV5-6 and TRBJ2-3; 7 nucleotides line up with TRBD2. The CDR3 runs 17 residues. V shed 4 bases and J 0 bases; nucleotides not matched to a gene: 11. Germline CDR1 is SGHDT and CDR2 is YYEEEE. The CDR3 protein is CASSLLPAAGSTDTQYF. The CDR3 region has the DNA TGTGCCAGCAGCCTCCTCCCAGCAGCGGGGAGCACAGATACGCAGTATTTT. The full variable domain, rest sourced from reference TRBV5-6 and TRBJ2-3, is DAGVTQSPTHLIKTRGQQVTLRCSPKSGHDTVSWYQQALGQGPQFIFQYYEEEERQRGNFPDRFSGHQFPNYSSELNVNALLLGDSALYLCASSLLPAAGSTDTQYFGPGTRLTVL.

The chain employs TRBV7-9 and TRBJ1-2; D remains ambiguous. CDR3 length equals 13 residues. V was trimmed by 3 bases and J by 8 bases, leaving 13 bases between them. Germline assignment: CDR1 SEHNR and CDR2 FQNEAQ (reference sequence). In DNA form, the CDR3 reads TGTGCCAGCAGCTTCCTAGAGGGCTTCGGCTACACCTTC. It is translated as CASSFLEGFGYTF. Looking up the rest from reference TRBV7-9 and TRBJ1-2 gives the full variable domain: DTGVSQNPRHKITKRGQNVTFRCDPISEHNRLYWYRQTLGQGPEFLTYFQNEAQLEKSRLLSDRFSAERPKGSFSTLEIQRTEQGDSAMYLCASSFLEGFGYTFGSGTRLTVV.

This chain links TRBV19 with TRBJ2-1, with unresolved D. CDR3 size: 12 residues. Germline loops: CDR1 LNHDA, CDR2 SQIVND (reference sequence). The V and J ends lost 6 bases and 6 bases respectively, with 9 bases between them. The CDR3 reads CASRSGFNEQFF. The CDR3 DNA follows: TGTGCCAGTAGATCCGGGTTCAATGAGCAGTTCTTC. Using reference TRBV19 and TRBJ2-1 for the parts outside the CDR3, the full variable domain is DGGITQSPKYLFRKEGQNVTLSCEQNLNHDAMYWYRQDPGQGLRLIYYSQIVNDFQKGDIAEGYSVSREKKESFPLTVTSAQKNPTAFYLCASRSGFNEQFFGPGTRLTVL.

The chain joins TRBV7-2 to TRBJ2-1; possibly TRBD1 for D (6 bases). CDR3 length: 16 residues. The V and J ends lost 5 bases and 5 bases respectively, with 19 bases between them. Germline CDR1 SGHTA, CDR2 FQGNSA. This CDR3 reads CASSPSTGISNNEQFF. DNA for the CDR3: TGTGCCAGCAGCCCGTCAACAGGGATATCTAACAATGAGCAGTTCTTC.

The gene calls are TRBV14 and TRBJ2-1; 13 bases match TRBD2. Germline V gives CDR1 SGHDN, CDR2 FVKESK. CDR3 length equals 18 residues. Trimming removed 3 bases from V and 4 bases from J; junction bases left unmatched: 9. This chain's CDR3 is CASSQLGLAGPQYNEQFF. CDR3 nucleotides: TGTGCCAGCAGCCAGTTGGGACTAGCGGGACCACAATACAATGAGCAGTTCTTC.

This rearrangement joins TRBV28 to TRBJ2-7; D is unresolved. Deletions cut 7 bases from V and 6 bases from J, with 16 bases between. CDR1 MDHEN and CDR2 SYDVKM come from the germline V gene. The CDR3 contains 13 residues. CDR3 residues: CASTLSASVEQYF. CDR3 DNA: TGTGCCAGCACCTTGTCAGCGAGCGTCGAGCAGTACTTC.

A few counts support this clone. The CDR3 loop is CAWKGQADTGELFF. CDR3 coding DNA: TGTGCCTGGAAGGGACAGGCGGACACCGGGGAGCTGTTTTTT. The chain couples TRBV30 to TRBJ2-2; 8 bases are a match to TRBD1. The CDR3 extends over 14 amino acids. Per germline, CDR1 GTSNPN and CDR2 SVGIG (reference sequence). Trimming at V came to 4 bases and at J to 3 bases, leaving 4 bases not matched to a gene. Together with reference TRBV30 and TRBJ2-2, the CDR3 gives the full variable domain: SQTIHQWPATLVQPVGSPLSLECTVEGTSNPNLYWYRQAAGRGLQLLFYSVGIGQISSEVPQNLSASRPQDRQFILSSKKLLLSDSGFYLCAWKGQADTGELFFGEGSRLTVL.

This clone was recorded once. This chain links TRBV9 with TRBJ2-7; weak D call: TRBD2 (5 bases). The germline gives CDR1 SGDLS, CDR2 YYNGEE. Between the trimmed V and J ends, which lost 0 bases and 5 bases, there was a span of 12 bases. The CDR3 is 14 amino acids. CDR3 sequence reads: CASSVGGSAHEQYF. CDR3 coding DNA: TGTGCCAGCAGCGTAGGTGGGAGTGCCCACGAGCAGTACTTC.

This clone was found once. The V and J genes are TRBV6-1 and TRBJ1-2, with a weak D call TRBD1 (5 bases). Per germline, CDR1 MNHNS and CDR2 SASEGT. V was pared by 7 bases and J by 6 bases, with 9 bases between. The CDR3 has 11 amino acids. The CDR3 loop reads CASISGHGYTF. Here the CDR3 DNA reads TGTGCCAGCATTTCAGGGCATGGCTACACCTTC.

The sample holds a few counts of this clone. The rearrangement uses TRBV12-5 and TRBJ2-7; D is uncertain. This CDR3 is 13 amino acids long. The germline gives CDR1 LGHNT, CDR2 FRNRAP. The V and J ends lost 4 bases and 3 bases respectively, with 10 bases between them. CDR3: CASGSLLVYEQYF. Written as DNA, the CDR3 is TGTGCTAGTGGTTCACTACTGGTCTACGAGCAGTACTTC.

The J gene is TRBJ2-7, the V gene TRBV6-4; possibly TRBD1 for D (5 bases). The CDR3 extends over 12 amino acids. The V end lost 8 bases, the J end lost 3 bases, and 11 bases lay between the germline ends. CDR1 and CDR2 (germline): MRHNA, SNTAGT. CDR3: CASLFTGYEQYF. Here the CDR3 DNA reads TGTGCCAGCCTCTTTACAGGCTACGAGCAGTACTTC.

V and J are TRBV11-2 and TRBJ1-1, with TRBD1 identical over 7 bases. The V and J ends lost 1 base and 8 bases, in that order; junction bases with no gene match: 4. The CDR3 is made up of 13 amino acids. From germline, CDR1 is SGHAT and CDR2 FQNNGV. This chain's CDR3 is CASSLVVTGEAFF. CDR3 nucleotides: TGTGCCAGCAGCTTAGTAGTGACAGGGGAAGCTTTCTTT. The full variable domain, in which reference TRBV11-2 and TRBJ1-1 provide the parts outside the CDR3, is EAGVAQSPRYKIIEKRQSVAFWCNPISGHATLYWYQQILGQGPKLLIQFQNNGVVDDSQLPKDRFSAERLKGVDSTLKIQPAKLEDSAVYLCASSLVVTGEAFFGQGTRLTVV.

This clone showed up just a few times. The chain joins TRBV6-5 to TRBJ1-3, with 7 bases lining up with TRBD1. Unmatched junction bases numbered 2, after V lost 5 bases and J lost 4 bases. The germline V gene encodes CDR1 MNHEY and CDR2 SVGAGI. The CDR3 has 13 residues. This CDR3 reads CASSQTGGNTIYF. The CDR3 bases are TGTGCCAGCAGTCAGACAGGGGGAAACACCATATATTTT.

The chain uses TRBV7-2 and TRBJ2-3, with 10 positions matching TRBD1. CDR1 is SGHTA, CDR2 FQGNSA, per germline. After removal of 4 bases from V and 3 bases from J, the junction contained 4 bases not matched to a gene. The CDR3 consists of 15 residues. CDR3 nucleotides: TGTGCCAGCAGCTCCAGGGGACAGGGGACAGATACGCAGTATTTT. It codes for CASSSRGQGTDTQYF.

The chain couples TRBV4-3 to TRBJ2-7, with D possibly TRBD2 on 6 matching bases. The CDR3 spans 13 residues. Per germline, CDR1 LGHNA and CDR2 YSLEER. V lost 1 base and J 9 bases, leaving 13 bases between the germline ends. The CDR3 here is CASSQGGTGRQYF. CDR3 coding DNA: TGCGCCAGCAGCCAAGGAGGGACTGGTAGGCAGTACTTC.

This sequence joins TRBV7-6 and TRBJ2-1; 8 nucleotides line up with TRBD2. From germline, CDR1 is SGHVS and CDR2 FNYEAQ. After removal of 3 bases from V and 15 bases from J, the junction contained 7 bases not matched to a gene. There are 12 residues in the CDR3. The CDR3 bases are TGTGCCAGCAGCTTGGGTAGCGGGGCATGGTTCTTC. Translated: CASSLGSGAWFF.

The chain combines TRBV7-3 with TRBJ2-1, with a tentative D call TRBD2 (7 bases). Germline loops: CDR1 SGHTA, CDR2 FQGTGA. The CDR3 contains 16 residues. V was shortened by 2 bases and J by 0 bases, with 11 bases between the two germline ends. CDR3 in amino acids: CASSLGRGGSYNEQFF. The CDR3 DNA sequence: TGTGCCAGCAGCTTAGGTAGGGGGGGCTCCTACAATGAGCAGTTCTTC. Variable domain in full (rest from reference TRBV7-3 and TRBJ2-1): GAGVSQTPSNKVTEKGKYVELRCDPISGHTALYWYRQSLGQGPEFLIYFQGTGAADDSGLPNDRFFAVRPEGSVSTLKIQRTERGDSAVYLCASSLGRGGSYNEQFFGPGTRLTVL.

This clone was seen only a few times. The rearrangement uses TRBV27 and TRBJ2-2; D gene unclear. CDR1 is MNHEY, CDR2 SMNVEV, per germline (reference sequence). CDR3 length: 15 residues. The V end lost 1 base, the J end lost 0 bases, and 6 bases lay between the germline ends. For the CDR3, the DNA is TGTGCCAGCAGTTTATTCCTCCCGAACACCGGGGAGCTGTTTTTT. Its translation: CASSLFLPNTGELFF.

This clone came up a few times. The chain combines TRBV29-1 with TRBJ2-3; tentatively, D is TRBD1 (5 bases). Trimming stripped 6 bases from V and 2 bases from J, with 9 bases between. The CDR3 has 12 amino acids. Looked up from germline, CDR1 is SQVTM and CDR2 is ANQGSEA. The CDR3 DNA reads TGCAGCGTCTTACAGGTCACAGATACGCAGTATTTT. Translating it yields CSVLQVTDTQYF.

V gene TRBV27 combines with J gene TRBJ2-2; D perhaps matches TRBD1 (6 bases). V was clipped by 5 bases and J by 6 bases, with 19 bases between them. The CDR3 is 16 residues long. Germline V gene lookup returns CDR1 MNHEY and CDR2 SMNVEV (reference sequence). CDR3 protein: CASSKTTRQGSGELFF. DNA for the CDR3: TGTGCCAGCAGTAAAACCACCCGGCAGGGGTCCGGGGAGCTGTTTTTT.

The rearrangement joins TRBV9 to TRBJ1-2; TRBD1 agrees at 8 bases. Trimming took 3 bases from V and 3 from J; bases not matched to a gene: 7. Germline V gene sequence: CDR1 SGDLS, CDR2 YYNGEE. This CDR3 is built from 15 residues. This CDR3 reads CASSGQTGDYYGYTF. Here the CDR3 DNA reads TGTGCCAGCAGCGGACAGACAGGGGACTACTATGGCTACACCTTC.

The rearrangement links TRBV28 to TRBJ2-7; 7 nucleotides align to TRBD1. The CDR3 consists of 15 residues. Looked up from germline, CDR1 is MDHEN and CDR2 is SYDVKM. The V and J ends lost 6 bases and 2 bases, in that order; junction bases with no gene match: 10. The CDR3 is CASSWGTAFPYEQYF. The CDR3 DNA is TGTGCCAGCAGCTGGGGGACAGCTTTCCCCTACGAGCAGTACTTC.

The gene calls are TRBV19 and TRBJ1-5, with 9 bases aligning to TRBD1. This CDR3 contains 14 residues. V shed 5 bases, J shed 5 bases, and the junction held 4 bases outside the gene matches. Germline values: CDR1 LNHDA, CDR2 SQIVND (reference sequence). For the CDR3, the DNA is TGTGCCAGTAGTGTCACAGGGGGCGATCAGCCCCAGCATTTT. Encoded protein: CASSVTGGDQPQHF.

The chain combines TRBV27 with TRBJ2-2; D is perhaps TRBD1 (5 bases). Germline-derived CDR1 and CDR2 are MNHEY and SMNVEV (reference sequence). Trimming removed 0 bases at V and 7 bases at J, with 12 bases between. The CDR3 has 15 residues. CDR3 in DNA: TGTGCCAGCAGTTTATCCCAGGGTCCGAGCGGGGAGCTGTTTTTT. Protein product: CASSLSQGPSGELFF.

The CDR3 sequence: CASSISGNGGPYEQYF. For the CDR3, the DNA is TGTGCCAGTAGTATCTCGGGAAACGGGGGACCGTACGAGCAGTACTTC. The chain carries TRBV19 and TRBJ2-7, with D possibly TRBD2 on 6 matching bases. Per the germline V gene, CDR1 is LNHDA and CDR2 is SQIVND (reference sequence). The length of the CDR3 is 16 residues. The V end lost 3 bases, the J end lost 4 bases, and 19 bases lay between the germline ends.

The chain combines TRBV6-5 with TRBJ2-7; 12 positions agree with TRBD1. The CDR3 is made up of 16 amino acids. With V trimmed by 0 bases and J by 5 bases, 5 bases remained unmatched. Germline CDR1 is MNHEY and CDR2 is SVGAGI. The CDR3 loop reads CASSYSGQGARNEQYF. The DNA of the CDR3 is TGTGCCAGCAGTTACTCGGGACAGGGGGCGCGAAACGAGCAGTACTTC.

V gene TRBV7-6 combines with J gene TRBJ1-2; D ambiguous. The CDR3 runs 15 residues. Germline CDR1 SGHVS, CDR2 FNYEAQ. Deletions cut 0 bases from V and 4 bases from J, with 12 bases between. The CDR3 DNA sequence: TGTGCCAGCAGCTTAGCCATAGGACTGAGCTATGGCTACACCTTC. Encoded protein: CASSLAIGLSYGYTF.